Below are 14 T cell receptor beta chains sequenced from a single sample in a study of cytomegalovirus exposure and HLA in healthy donors. PCR used 60 Vbeta primers and 13 Jbeta primers. Method: immunoSEQ multiplex PCR; TCRdb's copy keeps in-frame clones and lacks some. This table lists about 58,000 clones. Specimen: PBMCs. These receptors were taken from a woman aged 18-35 years in good health and CMV-seronegative.

V usage is TRBV5-1 and J usage is TRBJ1-1; D gene unclear. Trimming pared 0 bases from V and 4 bases from J, leaving 13 bases between. CDR1 and CDR2 (germline): SGHRS, YFSETQ. This CDR3 is built from 15 residues. The CDR3 coding sequence is TGCGCCAGCAGCTTGGCGGCGGGCATTAGCACTGAAGCTTTCTTT. Protein sequence: CASSLAAGISTEAFF.

For the CDR3, the DNA is TGTGCCAGCAGCTTATGGGACAGGGCCTACGAGCAGTACTTC. Its translation: CASSLWDRAYEQYF. The chain carries TRBV13 and TRBJ2-7; 9 nucleotides match TRBD1. Trimming took 2 bases from V and 2 from J; bases not matched to a gene: 1. Germline V gene data show CDR1 as PRHDT and CDR2 as FYEKMQ (reference sequence). This CDR3 has 14 amino acids.

The CDR3 DNA follows: TGCGCCAGCATCCTGTCCCCCTTCGGGGACACTGAAGCTTTCTTT. Protein: CASILSPFGDTEAFF. The chain carries TRBV5-1 and TRBJ1-1; unclear D gene. This CDR3 comprises 15 residues. Deletions cut 6 bases from V and 3 bases from J, with 18 bases between. Germline V CDR1 and CDR2: SGHRS, YFSETQ.

About this clone: One junction end disagrees with the germline gene, perhaps due to a read error. The chain couples TRBV6-5 to TRBJ2-5; 11 nucleotides match TRBD2. Germline CDR1 MNHEY, CDR2 SVGAGI. The CDR3 has 14 residues. The CDR3 sequence is CASSALAGEENQYF. CDR3 DNA: TGTGCCAGCAGTGCACTAGCGGGGGAAGAGAACCAGTACTTC.

The chain joins TRBV18 to TRBJ1-2, with 8 bases lining up with TRBD1. The V segment lost 5 bases and the J segment 3 bases; nucleotides outside the gene matches: 8. The CDR3 runs 15 residues. Per germline, CDR1 KGHSH and CDR2 LQKENI. The CDR3 sequence: CASSSGQGPYYGYTF. The CDR3 coding sequence is TGTGCCAGCTCAAGTGGACAGGGACCATACTATGGCTACACCTTC.

The chain carries TRBV6-1 and TRBJ2-1, with D hard to call. This CDR3 contains 14 residues. V lost 2 bases and J lost 4, with 9 bases in between. Per germline, CDR1 MNHNS and CDR2 SASEGT. In nucleotides, the CDR3 is TGTGCCAGCAGTGAATTCGGGTCTTACAATGAGCAGTTCTTC. Protein product: CASSEFGSYNEQFF.

V and J are TRBV5-1 and TRBJ2-7; tentatively, D is TRBD1 (6 bases). This CDR3 has 13 amino acids. Germline values: CDR1 SGHRS, CDR2 YFSETQ. V was clipped by 4 bases and J by 6 bases, with 14 bases between them. CDR3 coding DNA: TGCGCCAGCAGCACTAACCACAGGGCCGAGCAGTACTTC. Translating gives CASSTNHRAEQYF.

The J gene is TRBJ2-2, the V gene TRBV5-1; 9 bases agree with TRBD1. Germline CDR1 and CDR2: SGHRS and YFSETQ. This CDR3 has 14 amino acids. With V trimmed by 5 bases and J by 5 bases, 4 bases remained unmatched. The CDR3 DNA sequence: TGCGCCAGCAGTGGAGACAGGGGGACCGGGGAGCTGTTTTTT. This translates into CASSGDRGTGELFF.

The chain links TRBV4-2 to TRBJ2-7; TRBD2 aligns across 13 bases. The germline gives CDR1 LGHNA, CDR2 YNFKEQ. V lost 1 base, J lost 3 bases, and 6 bases stayed unmatched. The CDR3 consists of 17 residues. The CDR3 nucleotides are TGTGCCAGCAGCCAAGTTGGACTAGCGGGAGACATCTACGAGCAGTACTTC. Translation gives CASSQVGLAGDIYEQYF.

The CDR3 nucleotides are TGCGCCAGCAGGGACTTGGGGATCACTGAAGCTTTCTTT. It yields the protein CASRDLGITEAFF. The rearrangement joins TRBV5-1 to TRBJ1-1, with D hard to call. Trimming shortened V by 5 bases and J by 4 bases, and 12 bases separated the two germline ends. CDR3 length: 13 residues. CDR1 and CDR2 from the germline V gene are SGHRS and YFSETQ.

The genes are TRBV5-1 and TRBJ1-6; a possible D gene is TRBD1 (5 bases). Deletions cut 0 bases from V and 7 bases from J, with 8 bases between. The CDR3 sequence is 14 residues long. Germline lookup yields CDR1 SGHRS and CDR2 YFSETQ. The DNA for the CDR3 is TGCGCCAGCAGCTTGGAGGGGCCAAATTCACCCCTCCACTTT. Translating it yields CASSLEGPNSPLHF.

The CDR3 loop is CASSTRGRFHSPLHF. CDR3 bases: TGTGCCAGTAGTACCAGGGGGCGATTTCATTCACCCCTCCACTTT. The chain recombines TRBV19 with TRBJ1-6; 8 bases align to TRBD1. With 4 bases clipped from V and 8 bases from J, the junction kept 7 bases outside the gene matches. The germline V gene encodes CDR1 LNHDA and CDR2 SQIVND (reference sequence). The CDR3 extends over 15 amino acids.

The rearrangement joins TRBV4-2 to TRBJ1-2, with 8 bases aligning to TRBD1. This CDR3 contains 18 residues. Germline V gene data show CDR1 as LGHNA and CDR2 as YNFKEQ. Unmatched junction bases numbered 13, after V lost 2 bases and J lost 2 bases. The CDR3, as DNA: TGTGCCAGCAGCCAATCTCCGAACCAGAGGACAGGGAACTATGGCTACACCTTC. Protein: CASSQSPNQRTGNYGYTF.

The V and J genes are TRBV18 and TRBJ1-1, with 10 bases identical to TRBD1. The CDR3 is 14 residues long. Losses at the gene ends were 4 bases for V and 7 bases for J; bases not matched to a gene: 6. CDR1 KGHSH and CDR2 LQKENI come from the germline V gene. CDR3 DNA: TGTGCCAGCTCACTGACAGGGGGCAGGAATGAAGCTTTCTTT. This translates into CASSLTGGRNEAFF.